Included here is one T cell receptor beta chain sequence, with context. The table lists this clonotype with many counts. Its binding antigen is unknown. Base qualities are not provided; no much larger clone lies one nucleotide away. The sample's treatment or condition, from its label and the paper: in vitro stimulation with specific CMV peptide epitopes to enrich CMV-specific T cells. This entry comes from a study of T cell repertoires in cytomegalovirus infection (dated by TCRdb to about 2019). Describing the broader study: Recently identified HLA-C-restricted CMV epitopes, whose presentation resists viral immunomodulation, were targeted by peptide stimulations together with well-studied HLA-B-restricted epitopes. The HLA type of each donor mattered for the analysis, because public TCR beta signatures pointed to carriage of CMV infection along with the matching HLA type.

Results the study describes overall, beyond this receptor: The ex vivo response was dominated by HLA-C-restricted CMV-specific TCR beta clonotypes, and the single most frequent clonotype in two of eight donors was supplied by these HLA-C-restricted clonotypes. Carriers of CMV infection plus the relevant HLA type were discriminated by the cumulative frequency of public TCR beta family members in the study cohort and in an independent roughly 400-donor cohort.

Sequencing instrument: Illumina HiSeq 1500. TCRdb trimmed the raw reads at Q25, called clones with MiXCR and kept productive beta chains. Each record represents a unique CDR3 protein, reported with the most common genes and DNA among its rows. This sample comprises fewer than 950,000 distinct CDR3 sequences, about 31% of them detected only once. Of the sample, about an eighth falls within the top ten clones. Spanning cysteine to phenylalanine, the CDR3 consists of 16 amino acids. Just CDR3 DNA is preserved here, 48 bases in frame from base 1. Trimmed from V: 0 bases; trimmed from J: 4 bases; junction bases lacking a gene match: 4. CDR1 LGHNA and CDR2 YNFKEQ were looked up in the germline V gene.

Sample: cultured CD8+ T cells from PBMCs, taken from culture after CMV antigen stimulation. This clonotype was sampled from a human donor in good health (CMV status not recorded). Some clones in this sample may be carry-over from other donors' samples. The chain uses TRBV4-2 and TRBJ2-1; 9 bases in the middle match TRBD2. The DNA sequence is as follows: TGTGCCAGCAGCCAAGATCGGCTAGCGGGGTACAATGAGCAGTTCTTC. Its translation reads: CASSQDRLAGYNEQFF.